One and the same sample provided the 21 T cell receptor beta chains below, sequenced in a study of CD39 and CD103 CD8 tumor-infiltrating T cells. Sequenced by immunoSEQ multiplex PCR; TCRdb stores in-frame clones only, minus some. The sample has some 4,800 clones, about 75% seen once. The sample consisted of CD8+ T cells sorted from blood. As for subset: total memory CD8 T cells (CD45RA-CCR7+/-) from blood or uninvolved lymph node. Source of these receptors: a human donor with head and neck squamous cell carcinoma.

This clone was seen a few times. This chain links TRBV30 with TRBJ2-1; 9 nucleotides align to TRBD1. There are 14 residues in the CDR3. The V gene's germline CDR1 is GTSNPN and CDR2 SVGIG (reference sequence). Trimming removed 4 bases from V and 6 bases from J; junction bases left unmatched: 7. CDR3 coding DNA: TGTGCCTGGACCGCGGGACAGGGCTTCAATGAGCAGTTCTTC. Translating it yields CAWTAGQGFNEQFF.

The chain recombines TRBV6-4 with TRBJ1-6; possible D gene TRBD1, 5 bases. The V and J ends lost 0 bases and 5 bases respectively, with 8 bases between them. The CDR3 totals 15 residues. Germline CDR1 reads MRHNA; CDR2 reads SNTAGT. CDR3: CASSDSAGNNSPLHF. The CDR3 DNA sequence: TGTGCCAGCAGTGACTCTGCAGGGAATAATTCACCCCTCCACTTT.

This rearrangement joins TRBV4-3 to TRBJ2-1; 8 bases are shared with TRBD2. Germline V lookup: CDR1 LGHNA, CDR2 YSLEER. J lost 9 bases, V lost 0 bases, and 4 bases had no gene match. This CDR3 has 14 residues. CDR3 nucleotides: TGCGCCAGCAGCCAAGACCCGGGGGGGCCTGAGCAGTTCTTC. The encoded protein is CASSQDPGGPEQFF.

The chain couples TRBV5-6 to TRBJ1-2; D gene unclear. Germline CDR1 is SGHDT and CDR2 is YYEEEE. The CDR3 covers 14 residues. V was pared by 0 bases and J by 6 bases, with 12 bases between. The CDR3: CASSLERRRDGYTF. Here the CDR3 DNA reads TGTGCCAGCAGCTTGGAGCGCAGGAGGGATGGCTACACCTTC.

The chain links TRBV4-3 to TRBJ2-3; a possible D gene is TRBD2 (5 bases). This CDR3 has 15 residues. The germline gives CDR1 LGHNA, CDR2 YSLEER. Trimming shortened V by 4 bases and J by 2 bases, and 13 bases separated the two germline ends. Here the CDR3 DNA reads TGCGCCAGCAGCCTGTGGATGGAGGTCACAGATACGCAGTATTTT. Amino acids: CASSLWMEVTDTQYF.

This clone was counted a single time. The chain employs TRBV7-9 and TRBJ1-2; TRBD1 matches at 7 bases. CDR1 is SEHNR and CDR2 is FQNEAQ in the germline V gene (reference sequence). The CDR3 extends over 14 amino acids. J lost 7 bases, V lost 5 bases, and 10 bases had no gene match. The CDR3 region is CASSPTGDRGGYTF. CDR3 DNA: TGTGCCAGCAGCCCCACAGGGGATCGGGGTGGCTACACCTTC.

The chain links TRBV10-2 to TRBJ1-2, with 8 bases identical to TRBD1. In germline, CDR1 is WSHSY, CDR2 SAAADI. Trimming removed 4 bases from V and 8 bases from J; junction bases left unmatched: 6. The CDR3 loop spans 13 amino acids. The CDR3 DNA reads TGCGCCAGCAGTGCCAATTACAGGGGGGGCTACACCTTC. It specifies CASSANYRGGYTF.

The V and J genes are TRBV30 and TRBJ2-5, with 8 bases that match TRBD2. Germline-derived CDR1 and CDR2 are GTSNPN and SVGIG (reference sequence). The CDR3 spans 15 residues. The V and J ends lost 1 base and 2 bases, in that order; junction bases with no gene match: 6. CDR3 nucleotides: TGTGCCTGGAGTGATGAGACGGGGGGGCAAGAGACCCAGTACTTC. It specifies CAWSDETGGQETQYF.

V gene TRBV19 combines with J gene TRBJ2-7; 8 bases agree with TRBD2. The CDR3 has 17 residues. Germline V gene lookup returns CDR1 LNHDA and CDR2 SQIVND (reference sequence). After removal of 1 base from V and 3 bases from J, the junction contained 11 bases not matched to a gene. CDR3 residues: CASSIGRGVAGHYEQYF. The CDR3 DNA reads TGTGCCAGTAGTATAGGCCGCGGAGTAGCGGGACACTACGAGCAGTACTTC.

CDR3 region: CASRPTRDRGNTGELFF. The CDR3 nucleotides read TGTGCCAGCAGACCCACCCGGGACAGGGGGAACACCGGGGAGCTGTTTTTT. The chain carries TRBV5-5 and TRBJ2-2, with 10 positions matching TRBD1. The V segment lost 5 bases and the J segment 1 base; nucleotides outside the gene matches: 8. CDR3 size: 17 residues. CDR1 is SGHKS and CDR2 is YYEKEE in the germline V gene (reference sequence).

As for this clone: The same CDR3 arises from other DNA sequences in this sample as well. Written as DNA, the CDR3 is TGCGCCAGCACCCCGGGGGGGGGCTACAATGAGCAGTTCTTC. This sequence encodes CASTPGGGYNEQFF. The chain carries TRBV5-1 and TRBJ2-1; the match to TRBD2 covers 8 bases. Germline V gives CDR1 SGHRS, CDR2 YFSETQ. Trimming removed 6 bases from V and 3 bases from J; junction bases left unmatched: 5. The CDR3 consists of 14 residues.

The chain has TRBV27 and TRBJ2-7; D might be TRBD2 (7 bases). This CDR3 spans 13 amino acids. The germline V gene has CDR1 MNHEY and CDR2 SMNVEV (reference sequence). V was cut by 5 bases and J by 4 bases, with 12 bases left in between. The CDR3 nucleotides read TGTGCCAGCAGTGCGGGGGCGCGATACGAGCAGTACTTC. Translating it yields CASSAGARYEQYF.

The chain joins TRBV13 to TRBJ2-7; D is possibly TRBD1 (5 bases). The V gene lost 4 bases and the J gene lost 5 bases, with 12 bases spanning the gap. Germline CDR1 and CDR2: PRHDT and FYEKMQ (reference sequence). This CDR3 spans 13 amino acids. The CDR3 DNA follows: TGTGCCAGCAGCTATTCCGACAGCCACGAGCAGTACTTC. It yields the protein CASSYSDSHEQYF.

The J gene is TRBJ2-6, the V gene TRBV30; TRBD2 might be the D (5 bases). There are 14 residues in the CDR3. Germline CDR1 is GTSNPN and CDR2 is SVGIG (reference sequence). Trimming removed 1 base from V and 3 bases from J, with 7 bases in between. The CDR3 loop is CAWSAGIGANVLTF. The DNA of the CDR3 is TGTGCCTGGAGTGCGGGAATTGGGGCCAACGTCCTGACTTTC. Using reference TRBV30 and TRBJ2-6 for the parts outside the CDR3, the full variable domain is SQTIHQWPATLVQPVGSPLSLECTVEGTSNPNLYWYRQAAGRGLQLLFYSVGIGQISSEVPQNLSASRPQDRQFILSSKKLLLSDSGFYLCAWSAGIGANVLTFGAGSRLTVL.

The chain has TRBV23-1 and TRBJ2-5; a weak D match, TRBD2 (6 bases). TRBV23-1 is designated an ORF whose function remains uncertain. The CDR3 has 16 amino acids. Trimming left V 3 bases short and J 1 base short, with 15 bases between. The CDR3 DNA reads as TGCGCCAGCAGTCACGCTAAACGGGACTCCCAAGAGACCCAGTACTTC. Protein sequence: CASSHAKRDSQETQYF.

The CDR3 coding sequence is TGTGCCAGTAGGCCTCGGGACATCGTCGATGGCTACACCTTC. This sequence encodes CASRPRDIVDGYTF. V gene TRBV19 combines with J gene TRBJ1-2; the D gene is possibly TRBD1 (6 bases). V was clipped by 6 bases and J by 6 bases, with 17 bases between them. CDR1 LNHDA and CDR2 SQIVND come from the germline V gene (reference sequence). The CDR3 totals 14 residues.

The chain carries TRBV27 and TRBJ1-1, with D unclear. Germline V gives CDR1 MNHEY, CDR2 SMNVEV (reference sequence). Trimming cost V 5 bases and J 0 bases, with 10 bases left between them. The CDR3 spans 14 residues. The CDR3 DNA reads TGTGCCAGCAGTACCCAGACACTGAACACTGAAGCTTTCTTT. Residues: CASSTQTLNTEAFF.

This clone appeared a single time. The J gene is TRBJ2-2, the V gene TRBV7-9, with D unresolved. Germline V CDR1 and CDR2: SEHNR, FQNEAQ (reference sequence). V was cut by 8 bases and J by 1 base, with 14 bases left in between. The CDR3 runs 15 residues. The CDR3 nucleotides read TGTGCCAGCCCGACAATTTCCCTGAACACCGGGGAGCTGTTTTTT. Encoded protein: CASPTISLNTGELFF.

V and J are TRBV11-3 and TRBJ2-5; no clear D gene. The CDR3 has 15 amino acids. Between the trimmed V and J ends, which lost 1 base and 10 bases, there was a span of 19 bases. From germline, CDR1 is SGHNT and CDR2 YENEEA. The CDR3 nucleotides are TGTGCCAGCAGCTTAGCACGCTGGTCCTCGAGGTACCAGTACTTC. Protein: CASSLARWSSRYQYF.

In its sample, this clone ranks as hyperexpanded. The CDR3 reads CASSIVADYNEQFF. DNA for the CDR3: TGTGCCAGTAGTATAGTGGCAGATTACAATGAGCAGTTCTTC. This sequence joins TRBV19 and TRBJ2-1; no clear D gene. V lost 1 base to trimming and J lost 4 bases, with 8 bases between them. There are 14 residues in the CDR3. Germline CDR1 and CDR2: LNHDA and SQIVND (reference sequence).

The chain combines TRBV6-1 with TRBJ2-1; 8 bases fit TRBD1. Germline CDR1 is MNHNS and CDR2 is SASEGT. The V and J ends lost 2 bases and 0 bases, in that order; junction bases with no gene match: 0. The CDR3 has 15 amino acids. This CDR3 is CASSETGGSYNEQFF. CDR3 in DNA: TGTGCCAGCAGTGAAACAGGGGGCTCCTACAATGAGCAGTTCTTC.